The clone carrying this T cell receptor beta chain occurred many times. Its cognate antigen is unknown. The germline CDR1 and CDR2 sequences are KGHSH and LQKENI. The CDR3 runs 17 residues. Trimming pared 1 base from V and 4 bases from J, leaving 19 bases between. As the template, RNA transcripts were used to amplify TCR beta CDR3 regions. HTBI primers were used in a first-round RT-PCR, which preceded a second-round multiplex PCR. Each CDR3 protein gets one entry after TCRdb re-called the multiplex PCR reads with MiXCR. The repertoire has about 400,000 distinct CDR3 sequences, around 16% of them found once; the top ten carry 1.6%. The data stem from a study of Graves' ophthalmopathy and Graves' hyperthyroidism. Study-wide findings and caveats: Ophthalmopathy progression was predicted with 70% to 71% sensitivity and roughly 79% specificity.

The chain links TRBV18 to TRBJ1-2; D is possibly TRBD1 (6 bases). This sequence originates from a woman aged 18-29 years with Graves' ophthalmopathy. Sequenced: peripheral blood. Here the CDR3 DNA reads TGTGCCAGCTCACCACTGGCAGGGGTAAGCAACGTCTATGGCTACACCTTC. This sequence encodes CASSPLAGVSNVYGYTF.